A single sample is the source of the 24 T cell receptor beta chains below, sequenced in a study of cytomegalovirus exposure and HLA in healthy donors. PCR amplification relied on 60 Vbeta primers (plus 13 Jbeta primers). TCRdb's copy holds only in-frame clones and misses some; the assay was immunoSEQ multiplex PCR. The table lists tens of thousands of clones, roughly 77% of them singletons. Sequencing used PBMCs. These receptors all stem from a man aged 25 to 40 in good health and CMV-seronegative.

This clone was picked up one time. V usage is TRBV5-1 and J usage is TRBJ2-2, with 8 nucleotides matching TRBD1. The CDR3 has 14 residues. The germline CDR1 and CDR2 sequences are SGHRS and YFSETQ. The J segment lost 4 bases and the V segment lost 4 bases, leaving 3 bases of the junction unmatched. The CDR3 coding sequence is TGCGCCAGCAGCGCCGACAGGGGCACCGGGGAGCTGTTTTTT. This translates into CASSADRGTGELFF.

The chain uses TRBV5-6 and TRBJ2-7, with TRBD2 as a possible D gene (6 bases). The CDR3 loop spans 16 amino acids. The V and J ends lost 0 bases and 5 bases respectively, with 18 bases between them. The V gene's germline CDR1 is SGHDT and CDR2 YYEEEE. The CDR3 region is CASSLARDLTSNEQYF. The CDR3 bases are TGTGCCAGCAGCTTGGCCCGGGACTTGACATCGAACGAGCAGTACTTC.

The chain carries TRBV30 and TRBJ2-1; D gene uncertain. In germline, CDR1 is GTSNPN, CDR2 SVGIG (reference sequence). CDR3 length: 14 amino acids. Deletions cut 2 bases from V and 4 bases from J, with 12 bases between. CDR3 in DNA: TGTGCCTGGAGTCCCGCCAGCGATTACAATGAGCAGTTCTTC. This gives the protein CAWSPASDYNEQFF.

This sequence joins TRBV2 and TRBJ2-1; the match to TRBD2 covers 15 bases. Trimming at V came to 4 bases and at J to 10 bases, leaving 5 bases not matched to a gene. This CDR3 spans 15 amino acids. Germline V gene data show CDR1 as SNHLY and CDR2 as FYNNEI. CDR3 in DNA: TGTGCCAGCAGTGCGGGACTAGCGGGAGGCCGCGAGCAGTTCTTC. This sequence encodes CASSAGLAGGREQFF. The full variable domain, with the rest looked up from reference TRBV2 and TRBJ2-1, is EPEVTQTPSHQVTQMGQEVILRCVPISNHLYFYWYRQILGQKVEFLVSFYNNEISEKSEIFDDQFSVERPDGSNFTLKIRSTKLEDSAMYFCASSAGLAGGREQFFGPGTRLTVL.

The J gene is TRBJ2-7, the V gene TRBV7-2; 8 positions match TRBD2. The germline V gene has CDR1 SGHTA and CDR2 FQGNSA. The trim removed 4 bases at V and 7 bases at J, leaving 6 bases unmatched. The CDR3 spans 13 residues. CDR3: CASSSRRGGEQYF. CDR3 sequence (DNA): TGTGCCAGCAGCTCCCGTCGGGGGGGAGAGCAGTACTTC. The full variable domain, with the rest looked up from reference TRBV7-2 and TRBJ2-7, is GAGVSQSPSNKVTEKGKDVELRCDPISGHTALYWYRQSLGQGLEFLIYFQGNSAPDKSGLPSDRFSAERTGGSVSTLTIQRTQQEDSAVYLCASSSRRGGEQYFGPGTRLTVT.

The rearrangement joins TRBV19 to TRBJ1-1, with TRBD1 matching 7 bases. The V gene's germline CDR1 is LNHDA and CDR2 SQIVND (reference sequence). The CDR3 spans 14 residues. Trimming at V came to 7 bases and at J to 1 base, leaving 6 bases not matched to a gene. CDR3 sequence: CASTRRGKNTEAFF. The CDR3 DNA reads as TGTGCCAGTACTCGCAGGGGGAAGAACACTGAAGCTTTCTTT.

This clone came up once. The chain is built from TRBV4-1 and TRBJ2-1; D unclear. This CDR3 comprises 15 residues. Germline lookup yields CDR1 MGHRA and CDR2 YSYEKL. V lost 2 bases to trimming and J lost 0 bases, with 8 bases between them. CDR3 in DNA: TGCGCCAGCAGCCAAAAGACAAGCTCCTACAATGAGCAGTTCTTC. Amino acid sequence: CASSQKTSSYNEQFF.

The chain carries TRBV7-8 and TRBJ1-2; 7 bases are a match to TRBD1. Germline assignment: CDR1 SGHVS and CDR2 FQNEAQ. The CDR3 runs to 14 residues. J lost 3 bases, V lost 6 bases, and 7 bases had no gene match. CDR3 sequence reads: CASSYKTGDYGYTF. DNA for the CDR3: TGTGCCAGCAGTTATAAAACAGGGGACTATGGCTACACCTTC.

This chain links TRBV27 with TRBJ1-4; the D is unclear. Deletions cut 2 bases from V and 5 bases from J, with 6 bases between. The germline V gene encodes CDR1 MNHEY and CDR2 SMNVEV (reference sequence). The CDR3 has 13 amino acids. CDR3 DNA: TGTGCCAGCAGTTTAAACAGAAATGAAAAACTGTTTTTT. Translating it yields CASSLNRNEKLFF.

V and J are TRBV6-4 and TRBJ2-3; tentative D call: TRBD1 (6 bases). The germline V and J ends were trimmed by 6 bases and 5 bases, with 18 bases remaining between them. Germline CDR1 MRHNA, CDR2 SNTAGT. This CDR3 has 15 residues. Here the CDR3 reads CASSEISGDKDTQYF. CDR3 coding DNA: TGTGCCAGCAGCGAAATTTCAGGGGACAAAGATACGCAGTATTTT.

V and J are TRBV5-4 and TRBJ2-1; a possible D gene is TRBD1 (7 bases). Trimming removed 6 bases at V and 8 bases at J, with 21 bases between. Germline CDR1 is SGHNT and CDR2 is YYREEE (reference sequence). CDR3 size: 15 residues. The CDR3 is CASTSFPDREDEQFF. The CDR3, as DNA: TGTGCCAGCACCTCTTTTCCTGACAGGGAGGATGAGCAGTTCTTC. The whole variable domain, remainder taken from reference TRBV5-4 and TRBJ2-1, is ETGVTQSPTHLIKTRGQQVTLRCSSQSGHNTVSWYQQALGQGPQFIFQYYREEENGRGNFPPRFSGLQFPNYSSELNVNALELDDSALYLCASTSFPDREDEQFFGPGTRLTVL.

The chain combines TRBV18 with TRBJ2-7; tentatively, D is TRBD2 (6 bases). The CDR3 spans 17 residues. V lost 2 bases to trimming and J lost 9 bases, with 26 bases between them. From germline, CDR1 is KGHSH and CDR2 LQKENI. The CDR3 sequence is CASSPIPPGEASLGQYF. CDR3 bases: TGTGCCAGCTCACCAATTCCTCCGGGGGAGGCTTCCCTGGGGCAGTACTTC.

This chain uses TRBV4-1 with TRBJ1-2; 7 bases match TRBD1. The CDR3 is 15 amino acids. The V gene's germline CDR1 is MGHRA and CDR2 YSYEKL. The junction had 5 bases not matched to a gene; V was cut back by 2 bases and J by 2 bases. The CDR3 region has the DNA TGCGCCAGCAGCCAAACGGGACAGTTCAACTATGGCTACACCTTC. Its translation is CASSQTGQFNYGYTF.

The chain's CDR3 is CASSMWQDSNQPQHF. CDR3 DNA sequence: TGTGCCAGTAGTATGTGGCAGGATAGCAATCAGCCCCAGCATTTT. This rearrangement joins TRBV19 to TRBJ1-5; D unresolved. In germline, CDR1 is LNHDA, CDR2 SQIVND (reference sequence). CDR3 size: 15 residues. V was cut by 3 bases and J by 0 bases, with 9 bases left in between.

The chain joins TRBV5-6 to TRBJ2-1; 12 bases match TRBD2. The CDR3 runs 17 residues. J gave up 7 bases and V 4 bases, and 12 bases lay outside the gene matches. Looked up from germline, CDR1 is SGHDT and CDR2 is YYEEEE. CDR3 amino acids: CASSRKPGLAGTNEQFF. DNA for the CDR3: TGTGCCAGCAGCCGGAAACCCGGACTAGCGGGGACGAATGAGCAGTTCTTC.

The rearrangement links TRBV7-2 to TRBJ2-7, with a tentative D call TRBD1 (7 bases). Trimming shortened V by 0 bases and J by 3 bases, and 15 bases separated the two germline ends. Germline CDR1 reads SGHTA; CDR2 reads FQGNSA. The CDR3 extends over 16 amino acids. The CDR3 coding sequence is TGTGCCAGCAGCTTAGCGGGCGGGACAGAACTCTACGAGCAGTACTTC. Protein: CASSLAGGTELYEQYF.

The chain employs TRBV7-9 and TRBJ1-3; no firm D call. The germline V and J ends were trimmed by 5 bases and 3 bases, with 2 bases remaining between them. Germline V gene data show CDR1 as SEHNR and CDR2 as FQNEAQ (reference sequence). The CDR3 spans 11 residues. CDR3 region: CASSLGNTIYF. The CDR3 coding sequence is TGTGCCAGCAGCCTTGGAAACACCATATATTTT.

The chain recombines TRBV5-7 with TRBJ1-1; 12 bases map to TRBD1. TRBV5-7 is designated an ORF whose function remains uncertain. The CDR3 is 15 amino acids. V lost 1 base and J lost 5; bases outside the gene matches: 3. The CDR3 protein is CASSLMGQGATEAFF. The DNA of the CDR3 is TGTGCCAGCAGCTTGATGGGACAGGGGGCAACTGAAGCTTTCTTT.

Here the CDR3 reads CASSPTGNEQFF. As DNA, the CDR3 is TGTGCCAGCAGCCCCACAGGGAATGAGCAGTTCTTC. The V call is TRBV7-9, the J call TRBJ2-1, with D tentatively TRBD1 (6 bases). Trimming pared 5 bases from V and 7 bases from J, leaving 9 bases between. CDR1 and CDR2 from the germline V gene are SEHNR and FQNEAQ (reference sequence). The CDR3 runs 12 residues.

J is TRBJ1-1 and V is TRBV5-1; a weak D match, TRBD1 (5 bases). With 8 bases removed from V and 1 base from J, the gap between germline ends came to 12 bases. CDR1 is SGHRS and CDR2 is YFSETQ in the germline V gene. This CDR3 contains 13 residues. The CDR3 DNA reads TGCGCCAGTGGACGGGGGGGGAACACTGAAGCTTTCTTT. Residues: CASGRGGNTEAFF.

V is TRBV6-6 and J is TRBJ1-3; no definite D call. Germline values: CDR1 MNHNY, CDR2 SVGAGI (reference sequence). V was cut by 1 base and J by 1 base, with 5 bases left in between. There are 14 residues in the CDR3. The CDR3 region is CASSYYESGNTIYF. In nucleotides, the CDR3 is TGTGCCAGCAGTTACTATGAGTCTGGAAACACCATATATTTT.

The gene calls are TRBV28 and TRBJ1-2, with D maybe TRBD1 (6 bases). Trimming cost V 4 bases and J 8 bases, with 14 bases left between them. The germline gives CDR1 MDHEN, CDR2 SYDVKM. This CDR3 has 13 amino acids. The CDR3 region has the DNA TGTGCCAGCAGTTACCAGGGGATGCAGGGCTACACCTTC. This codes for CASSYQGMQGYTF.

The rearrangement joins TRBV30 to TRBJ2-1; 8 nucleotides match TRBD1. J was trimmed by 6 bases and V by 2 bases; bases with no gene match: 6. The CDR3 is made up of 14 amino acids. Germline CDR1 GTSNPN, CDR2 SVGIG (reference sequence). The CDR3 nucleotides read TGTGCCTGGAGTAGGCAGGGGGCCCCCAATGAGCAGTTCTTC. Protein sequence: CAWSRQGAPNEQFF.

This chain joins TRBV25-1 and TRBJ1-1; D unresolved. The CDR3 sequence is 14 residues long. The V and J ends lost 8 bases and 1 base respectively, with 14 bases between them. In germline, CDR1 is MGHDK, CDR2 SYGVNS. The CDR3 region has the DNA TGTGCCAGCGGCCATTTGAGCGGGAACACTGAAGCTTTCTTT. It codes for CASGHLSGNTEAFF.